The 25 T cell receptor beta chains in this list originate from one sample, sequenced in a study of blood T cell repertoires in COVID-19. Generated by immunoSEQ multiplex PCR, the TCRdb table keeps only in-frame clones and is missing some. The sample holds hundreds of thousands of clones; around 83% are singletons and the top ten take 5% to 6%. The sequenced sample consisted of peripheral blood. The receptors were sampled from a man at least 80 years old with acute or convalescent COVID-19.

The chain joins TRBV29-1 to TRBJ2-3, with D possibly TRBD1 on 6 matching bases. Germline lookup yields CDR1 SQVTM and CDR2 ANQGSEA. The CDR3 sequence is 14 residues long. Trimming took 4 bases from V and 2 from J, leaving 13 bases between them. The CDR3 nucleotides read TGCAGCGTTGTAAACAGGGTTACCACAGATACGCAGTATTTT. Encoded protein: CSVVNRVTTDTQYF.

This sequence joins TRBV7-2 and TRBJ2-7, with TRBD2 identical over 8 bases. Germline V gene data show CDR1 as SGHTA and CDR2 as FQGNSA. This CDR3 comprises 16 residues. V lost 0 bases to trimming and J lost 2 bases; unmatched junction nucleotides: 6. The CDR3 sequence: CASSLAGSGVPYEQYF. In DNA, the CDR3 is TGTGCCAGCAGCTTAGCGGGTAGCGGGGTCCCCTACGAGCAGTACTTC.

V usage is TRBV3-1 (or the pseudogene TRBV3-2) and J usage is TRBJ2-7; D is ambiguous. V lost 5 bases and J lost 3, with 23 bases in between. Germline V gene data show CDR1 as LGHDT and CDR2 as YNNKEL (reference sequence). The CDR3 sequence is 17 residues long. The CDR3 protein is CASSSVGAAIQIYEQYF. CDR3 in DNA: TGTGCCAGCAGCTCCGTGGGTGCGGCCATCCAAATCTACGAGCAGTACTTC.

The rearrangement uses TRBV3-1 (or the pseudogene TRBV3-2) and TRBJ2-4; perhaps TRBD2 as D (6 bases). Germline V gives CDR1 LGHDT, CDR2 YNNKEL (reference sequence). V was clipped by 4 bases and J by 0 bases, with 13 bases between them. The CDR3 totals 16 residues. The CDR3 DNA sequence: TGTGCCAGCAGCCGATCTAGCGCAGTAGCCAAAAACATTCAGTACTTC. Its translation: CASSRSSAVAKNIQYF.

This clone was seen more than once but under ten times. The chain has TRBV5-4 and TRBJ1-5; unclear D gene. The V gene lost 0 bases and the J gene lost 4 bases, with 5 bases spanning the gap. Germline CDR1 reads SGHNT; CDR2 reads YYREEE (reference sequence). There are 13 residues in the CDR3. In nucleotides, the CDR3 is TGTGCCAGCAGCTTGGATTATAATCAGCCCCAGCATTTT. It codes for CASSLDYNQPQHF.

The chain is built from TRBV10-2 and TRBJ2-2; the match to TRBD1 covers 7 bases. The CDR3 consists of 15 residues. CDR1 and CDR2 from the germline V gene are WSHSY and SAAADI. J gave up 0 bases and V 6 bases, and 4 bases lay outside the gene matches. This chain's CDR3 is CASRTGTANTGELFF. CDR3 DNA sequence: TGCGCCAGCAGAACCGGGACAGCGAACACCGGGGAGCTGTTTTTT.

This chain connects TRBV7-2 to TRBJ2-7, with TRBD2 identical over 9 bases. Germline V lookup: CDR1 SGHTA, CDR2 FQGNSA. The trim removed 7 bases at V and 4 bases at J, leaving 5 bases unmatched. The CDR3 covers 13 residues. This chain's CDR3 is CASKLAGAYEQYF. CDR3 nucleotides: TGTGCCAGCAAATTAGCGGGAGCGTACGAGCAGTACTTC.

V usage is TRBV18 and J usage is TRBJ2-7; the D gene is possibly TRBD1 (5 bases). Trimming cost V 4 bases and J 8 bases, with 21 bases left between them. The germline CDR1 and CDR2 sequences are KGHSH and LQKENI. This CDR3 is 15 amino acids long. CDR3 in DNA: TGTGCCAGCTCACTCGACTGGGGCAGGGAAGGCCAGCAGTACTTC. It is translated as CASSLDWGREGQQYF.

The rearrangement links TRBV4-2 to TRBJ1-5, with TRBD1 matching over 11 bases. Germline trimming cut 0 bases from V and 8 bases from J; bases unmatched to any gene: 9. Germline CDR1 reads LGHNA; CDR2 reads YNFKEQ. This CDR3 has 17 amino acids. This CDR3 is CASSQDGTGGFNKPQHF. CDR3 nucleotide sequence: TGTGCCAGCAGCCAAGATGGGACAGGGGGGTTCAACAAGCCCCAGCATTTT.

This clone was observed a handful of times. This sequence joins TRBV24-1 and TRBJ2-2, with a possible D match to TRBD1 (6 bases). V was shortened by 4 bases and J by 6 bases, with 20 bases between the two germline ends. Per the germline V gene, CDR1 is KGHDR and CDR2 is SFDVKD. CDR3 length: 17 amino acids. The CDR3 DNA is TGTGCCACCAGTGACTACGCTCAGGGGCAGGGATCCGGGGAGCTGTTTTTT. As protein: CATSDYAQGQGSGELFF.

This clone was seen more than once but under ten times. CDR3 region: CASSEGLAGRNTQYF. As DNA, the CDR3 is TGTGCCAGCAGTGAAGGGCTAGCGGGGCGGAATACGCAGTATTTT. J is TRBJ2-3 and V is TRBV2; TRBD2 agrees at 9 bases. The CDR3 contains 15 residues. Per germline, CDR1 SNHLY and CDR2 FYNNEI. The V and J ends lost 1 base and 7 bases, in that order; junction bases with no gene match: 6.

This clone appeared a single time. V and J are TRBV5-1 and TRBJ2-5, with a weak D call TRBD2 (6 bases). There are 15 residues in the CDR3. V lost 0 bases, J lost 7 bases, and 16 bases lay in between. Germline CDR1 reads SGHRS; CDR2 reads YFSETQ. The CDR3 spells CASSLAVEGPRTQYF. The CDR3 region has the DNA TGCGCCAGCAGCTTGGCCGTGGAGGGTCCCCGGACCCAGTACTTC.

The chain is built from TRBV5-1 and TRBJ2-3, with D possibly being TRBD2 (6 bases). This CDR3 comprises 13 residues. V was shortened by 1 base and J by 13 bases, with 16 bases between the two germline ends. Germline loops: CDR1 SGHRS, CDR2 YFSETQ. For the CDR3, the DNA is TGCGCCAGCAGCTTGAGTCTCGCGGGACGCGAGTATTTT. Its protein is CASSLSLAGREYF.

The gene calls are TRBV30 and TRBJ2-3, with D tentatively TRBD1 (6 bases). V was trimmed by 4 bases and J by 5 bases, leaving 13 bases between them. Germline loops: CDR1 GTSNPN, CDR2 SVGIG (reference sequence). The CDR3 runs 13 residues. In DNA, the CDR3 is TGTGCCTGGACTTTCAGGGGACAAGATACGCAGTATTTT. Its protein product is CAWTFRGQDTQYF.

The chain couples TRBV18 to TRBJ2-5, with TRBD2 as a possible D gene (5 bases). The CDR3 is 14 amino acids. Per germline, CDR1 KGHSH and CDR2 LQKENI. Trimming removed 6 bases at V and 3 bases at J, with 14 bases between. CDR3 in DNA: TGTGCCAGCTCCCTCCCGTTCGGGGAAGAGACCCAGTACTTC. It yields the protein CASSLPFGEETQYF.

This sequence joins TRBV28 and TRBJ1-3; possible D gene TRBD1, 5 bases. This CDR3 has 16 amino acids. Germline CDR1 MDHEN, CDR2 SYDVKM. Trimming took 5 bases from V and 2 from J, leaving 16 bases between them. CDR3 in DNA: TGTGCCAGCAGTCCCGCCCGGCAGGGTGCTGGAAACACCATATATTTT. Residues: CASSPARQGAGNTIYF. The full variable domain, with the rest looked up from reference TRBV28 and TRBJ1-3, is DVKVTQSSRYLVKRTGEKVFLECVQDMDHENMFWYRQDPGLGLRLIYFSYDVKMKEKGDIPEGYSVSREKKERFSLILESASTNQTSMYLCASSPARQGAGNTIYFGEGSWLTVV.

This clone was detected once. For the CDR3, the DNA is TGTGCCAGCAGTTACGGGACTGGCCAAGAGACCCAGTACTTC. Amino acid sequence: CASSYGTGQETQYF. The genes are TRBV6-5 and TRBJ2-5, with D possibly TRBD2 on 6 matching bases. The CDR3 has 14 residues. V was trimmed by 2 bases and J by 1 base, leaving 8 bases between them. From germline, CDR1 is MNHEY and CDR2 SVGAGI.

The chain links TRBV2 to TRBJ1-6; 7 bases match TRBD1. CDR1 and CDR2 (germline): SNHLY, FYNNEI. The CDR3 has 15 amino acids. Trimming cost V 4 bases and J 7 bases; bases outside gene matches: 7. CDR3 coding DNA: TGTGCCAGCAGTGCCTTAGGGGGACAGAATTCACCCCTCCACTTT. Amino acid sequence: CASSALGGQNSPLHF.

Here the CDR3 reads CASSRQGAGYTF. DNA of the CDR3: TGTGCCAGCAGCCGACAGGGAGCTGGCTACACCTTC. The chain employs TRBV6-5 and TRBJ1-2; TRBD1 agrees at 7 bases. Germline lookup yields CDR1 MNHEY and CDR2 SVGAGI. J lost 7 bases, V lost 6 bases, and 5 bases had no gene match. The CDR3 spans 12 residues.

The sample holds one count of this clone. The chain couples TRBV4-1 to TRBJ2-1; 9 bases agree with TRBD2. CDR3 length: 16 amino acids. From germline, CDR1 is MGHRA and CDR2 YSYEKL. V gave up 4 bases and J gave up 7 bases; unmatched junction bases: 11. The CDR3 nucleotides are TGCGCCAGCAGCCCCCGCCGGCGGGAGGGCCTTAATGAGCAGTTCTTC. Translated: CASSPRRREGLNEQFF.

The chain has TRBV5-1 and TRBJ2-2; D might be TRBD1 (6 bases). This CDR3 is 16 amino acids long. Germline CDR1 is SGHRS and CDR2 is YFSETQ. Trimming cost V 4 bases and J 2 bases, with 15 bases left between them. CDR3 DNA sequence: TGCGCCAGCAGCCACTCAGGGGCCTTCAACACCGGGGAGCTGTTTTTT. This sequence encodes CASSHSGAFNTGELFF.

The chain has TRBV9 and TRBJ2-5, with 8 bases that match TRBD2. The CDR3 has 16 amino acids. With V trimmed by 0 bases and J by 2 bases, 6 bases remained unmatched. Per the germline V gene, CDR1 is SGDLS and CDR2 is YYNGEE. DNA for the CDR3: TGTGCCAGCAGCGTAGCGGGGGGGGGCCTTCAAGAGACCCAGTACTTC. Translation gives CASSVAGGGLQETQYF.

This clone has a handful of counts. The V and J genes are TRBV28 and TRBJ2-2; D is unresolved. Per the germline V gene, CDR1 is MDHEN and CDR2 is SYDVKM. Trimming removed 6 bases at V and 3 bases at J, with 8 bases between. The CDR3 runs 13 residues. This CDR3 reads CASRSGYTGELFF. CDR3 sequence (DNA): TGTGCCAGCAGGTCGGGTTACACCGGGGAGCTGTTTTTT. The full variable domain, with the rest looked up from reference TRBV28 and TRBJ2-2, is DVKVTQSSRYLVKRTGEKVFLECVQDMDHENMFWYRQDPGLGLRLIYFSYDVKMKEKGDIPEGYSVSREKKERFSLILESASTNQTSMYLCASRSGYTGELFFGEGSRLTVL.

This clone occurred a few times. J is TRBJ2-2 and V is TRBV2; D may be TRBD1 (6 bases). Per germline, CDR1 SNHLY and CDR2 FYNNEI. The V and J ends lost 7 bases and 4 bases respectively, with 16 bases between them. The CDR3 has 15 amino acids. The CDR3 here is CASKSSQGSTGELFF. For the CDR3, the DNA is TGTGCCAGCAAATCGTCACAGGGTTCCACCGGGGAGCTGTTTTTT.

V gene TRBV7-2 combines with J gene TRBJ2-3; possibly TRBD1 for D (5 bases). There are 15 residues in the CDR3. Trimming took off 5 bases at V and 0 bases at J, with 12 bases between the two ends. CDR1 SGHTA and CDR2 FQGNSA come from the germline V gene. The CDR3: CASSLGQGSTDTQYF. The CDR3 DNA is TGTGCCAGCAGCCTGGGGCAGGGTAGCACAGATACGCAGTATTTT. The full variable domain, in which reference TRBV7-2 and TRBJ2-3 provide the parts outside the CDR3, is GAGVSQSPSNKVTEKGKDVELRCDPISGHTALYWYRQSLGQGLEFLIYFQGNSAPDKSGLPSDRFSAERTGGSVSTLTIQRTQQEDSAVYLCASSLGQGSTDTQYFGPGTRLTVL.